The source of this T cell receptor (beta chain) is a study of vaccination and CD4 T cells after COVID-19 (dated by TCRdb to the early 2020s). Turning to the overall study: Convalescent patients had a positive SARS-CoV-2 result on nasal swab PCR, and of these patients, several had mild disease and one had severe disease. Post-COVID blood samples from convalescent patients were collected a median of about 110 days after diagnosis, with a range of 35 to 161 days. For stimulating the cultures, overlapping spike peptide pools were used, derived from SARS-CoV-2 as well as from the common cold coronaviruses HCoV-NL63, HCoV-OC43 and HCoV-229E. Participants received two doses of either the Pfizer-BioNTech BNT162b2 vaccine (n=8) or the Moderna mRNA-1273 vaccine (n=2). The convalescent cohort comprised six males and four females, including two Hispanic individuals, seven Caucasians, two Asians and one multiracial person. The spike-specific CD4+ TCR repertoire was compared before and after mRNA vaccination in 10 to 11 COVID-19 convalescent patients and a handful of infection-naive healthy vaccine recipients. The time from the second vaccine dose to post-vaccine blood sampling had a median of roughly 70 days and ranged from about 12 to 241 days. As controls, cultures received a CEFX viral epitope pool (the positive control), an HIV-1 Nef peptide pool (the negative control), or no peptide at all.

Library prep was done by PCR. DNA from cultured CD4+ T cells underwent TCR sequencing with the Oncomine TCR Beta short-read assay at the Johns Hopkins FTIC core. The QIAamp micro DNA kit was used to extract genomic DNA from the cultured CD4+ T cells. Oncomine TCR Beta libraries from cultured CD4+ T cells were pooled using unique dual indexes and sequenced on an Illumina iSeq 100. Per the original workflow: Non-productive sequences were removed, and CDR3s not starting with C, not ending with F or W, or shorter than 7 amino acids were discarded. Antigen-specific clonotypes were identified using the MANAFEST web application through comparison of peptide-stimulated wells with reference and other culture wells. To be called positive, a clone needed an FDR below 0.05, an odds ratio above 5, and a productive frequency above 0.1% in at least two of three replicate wells. Cross-reactive clonotypes were defined as significantly expanded in both SARS-CoV-2 spike wells and at least one common cold coronavirus spike condition. Using R version 3.6.1, CDR3 homology was evaluated through Levenshtein distances (stringdist) along with unrooted phylogenetic trees (ape). TCRdb took the public reads, trimmed them with fastp at Q25, ran MiXCR for clone calling and kept in-frame beta chains. Identical CDR3 proteins give one entry, which carries the most common genes and DNA. In this record, the V and J calls reflect TCRdb's handling and not the investigators' own analysis. The table for this sample lists around 16,000 distinct CDR3 sequences; approximately 50% of them were counted only once. The ten biggest clones cover approximately 33% of the sample.

Here is what the overall study found, with its caveats: Of the vaccine-specific clones found in convalescent patients, nearly all (304 of 307) were mono-reactive for SARS-CoV-2 spike instead of being cross-reactive with common cold coronaviruses. In convalescent patients, a median around 83% of post-vaccine SARS-CoV-2-reactive clones were detected only after vaccination, and vaccine-specific priming was suggested by this finding. An increase in the median number of SARS-CoV-2-reactive clonotypes from 21 after infection to a few dozen after vaccination was observed, but the change was not found to be significant. Only a relatively small number of convalescent patients were included in the study, and early timepoints following natural infection were not analyzed.

With regard to this clonotype: Its binding antigen is unknown. No base quality information exists; no much larger clone differs at one position.

Interpreted using the paper, the treatment or condition label stands for: roughly 11-day PBMC culture with coronavirus spike peptide pools or control peptides (ViraFEST assay). The ViraFEST assay, used in the study, expanded antigen-specific T cells with peptide pools and then identified the expanded clonotypes through TCR sequencing. The convalescent patients' positive SARS-CoV-2 PCR tests fell between March and December 2020, which was before the Alpha, Beta and Delta variants emerged in the United States. Each well held more than 1.5 million PBMCs cultured in IMDM containing roughly 5.4% human AB serum and roughly 9.7 IU/ml IL-2, with 7.5 to 10 ug/ml peptide pools added. Half of the culture medium was replaced with fresh IL-2-containing medium on days 3 and 7. CD4+ T cells were isolated after approximately 10 days of culture through negative selection using the EasySep CD4+ T cell isolation kit. Ficoll-Paque Plus gradient centrifugation was used to isolate PBMCs from whole blood, and the isolated PBMCs were then either used fresh or cryopreserved at -140C. Triplicate wells were generally used for each culture condition.

The CDR3 runs 15 residues from the cysteine to the phenylalanine. The only DNA kept is the CDR3, 45 bases in frame from the first base. Trimming at the junction amounts to 5 bases on V and 3 bases on J, and the germline ends lie 14 bases apart. The CDR1 and CDR2 encoded by the germline V gene are MNHEY and SVGEGT. Sequencing used cultured CD4+ T cells from blood, obtained after SARS-CoV-2 vaccination. The source is a human donor with COVID-19. Recombination linked TRBV6-2 or TRBV6-3 to TRBJ1-5; perhaps TRBD1 is the D gene, with 5 bases matching. The DNA sequence is given as TGTGCCAGCAGTACTAGAACAGGTAACAATCAGCCCCAGCATTTT. The resulting protein is CASSTRTGNNQPQHF.